The rows below give T cell receptor beta chains drawn from one sample of a study of cytomegalovirus exposure and HLA in healthy donors. The protocol was immunoSEQ multiplex PCR, while the TCRdb copy is restricted to in-frame clones and leaves out a portion. Of around 100,000 clones in the sample, about 71% were seen once. The material sequenced was PBMCs. The receptors were sampled from a woman aged 50 to 65 in good health and CMV-seronegative. Each CDR3 is given with its conserved first and last residue. D genes are given only for firm matches. Not all rows give a size; the values are once, few, many and, for expanded clones, a class.

>TRBJ1-5|.|TRBD1|TRBV28
CASRRGGIRSNQPQHF
TGTGCCAGCAGACGAGGGGGCATTCGAAGCAATCAGCCCCAGCATTTT
>TRBJ1-3|.|.|TRBV4-1
CASSHSSAGLTGNTIYF
TGCGCCAGCAGCCACTCGTCAGCGGGGTTAACTGGAAACACCATATATTTT
>TRBJ1-4|.|TRBD1|TRBV4-1
CASSQPGTGGFANEKLFF
TGCGCCAGCAGCCAACCCGGGACAGGGGGCTTCGCTAATGAAAAACTGTTTTTT
>TRBJ2-7|.|TRBD1|TRBV5-1
CASSPTGGYEQYF
TGCGCCAGCAGCCCGACAGGGGGCTACGAGCAGTACTTC
>TRBJ1-1|.|.|TRBV5-4
CASSLGAEMNTEAFF
TGTGCCAGCAGCCTTGGGGCGGAGATGAACACTGAAGCTTTCTTT
>TRBJ2-5|.|.|TRBV21-1
CASTKLRRGGKETQYF
TGTGCCAGTACAAAATTACGTCGGGGGGGCAAAGAGACCCAGTACTTC
>TRBJ2-7|.|.|TRBV11-2
CASSFPGFPQQYF
TGTGCCAGCAGCTTCCCGGGGTTCCCTCAGCAGTACTTC
>TRBJ1-1|few|TRBD1|TRBV7-6
CASSLATGGTEAFF
TGTGCCAGCAGCTTAGCGACAGGGGGGACTGAAGCTTTCTTT
>TRBJ2-2|.|.|TRBV6-1
CASNPTGLTGELFF
TGTGCCAGCAACCCGACAGGATTGACCGGGGAGCTGTTTTTT
>TRBJ2-2|.|TRBD2|TRBV19
CASSIDGGGAPGGELFF
TGTGCCAGTAGTATAGACGGCGGGGGGGCTCCAGGCGGGGAGCTGTTTTTT
>TRBJ2-5|few|TRBD1|TRBV7-3
CASSPGQGQETQYF
TGTGCCAGCAGCCCGGGACAGGGGCAAGAGACCCAGTACTTC
>TRBJ2-7|few|TRBD1|TRBV9
CASSPNSGQGIAQYF
TGTGCCAGCAGCCCCAATTCGGGACAGGGGATAGCGCAGTACTTC
>TRBJ2-1|.|.|TRBV5-6
CASSLGLNNEQFF
TGTGCCAGCAGCCTTGGGCTGAACAATGAGCAGTTCTTC
>TRBJ2-7|.|.|TRBV6-1
CASMRGYEQYF
TGTGCCAGCATGCGGGGTTACGAGCAGTACTTC
>TRBJ2-1|.|.|TRBV9
CASSVSPTSAAYNEQFF
TGTGCCAGCAGCGTAAGTCCCACTTCAGCGGCCTACAATGAGCAGTTCTTC
>TRBJ2-1|few|.|TRBV11-2
CASSLGGFGGNEQFF
TGTGCCAGCAGCTTAGGTGGTTTCGGCGGGAATGAGCAGTTCTTC
>TRBJ1-5|.|.|TRBV10-3
CAFSRGHQPQHF
TGTGCTTTCTCCAGAGGGCATCAGCCCCAGCATTTT
>TRBJ1-3|once|.|TRBV4-1
CASSQDTGGFTGNTIYF
TGCGCCAGCAGCCAAGATACCGGGGGATTTACTGGAAACACCATATATTTT
>TRBJ2-1|.|TRBD2|TRBV7-8
CASSSSFSGGYYNEQFF
TGTGCCAGCAGCTCCTCCTTTAGCGGGGGGTACTACAATGAGCAGTTCTTC
>TRBJ2-7|.|TRBD2|TRBV6-5
CASSYVRASGNYEQYF
TGTGCCAGCAGTTACGTTAGGGCTAGCGGGAATTACGAGCAGTACTTC
>TRBJ1-1|.|.|TRBV2
CASSDRVVINPNF
TGTGCCAGCAGTGATCGGGTGGTTATAAATCCGAATTTT
>TRBJ1-5|.|TRBD1|TRBV18
CASSGTGGGNQPQHF
TGTGCCAGCTCAGGGACAGGGGGAGGCAATCAGCCCCAGCATTTT
>TRBJ2-7|once|TRBD2|TRBV28
CASRETSGSGEQYF
TGTGCCAGCAGGGAGACTAGCGGGAGTGGCGAGCAGTACTTC
>TRBJ1-2|once|TRBD1|TRBV28
CASGADRGLGVYGYTF
TGTGCCAGCGGGGCCGACAGGGGGCTAGGCGTCTATGGCTACACCTTC
>TRBJ2-3|.|TRBD2|TRBV4-1
CASKGPSGGFTDTQYF
TGCGCCAGCAAGGGGCCTAGCGGGGGTTTTACAGATACGCAGTATTTT
>TRBJ1-3|.|.|TRBV5-4
CATKIGAGKVGNTIYF
TGTGCCACCAAAATTGGGGCAGGGAAGGTCGGAAACACCATATATTTT
>TRBJ1-4|.|.|TRBV9
CASSLAGTTNEKLFF
TGTGCCAGCAGCCTCGCGGGTACAACTAATGAAAAACTGTTTTTT
>TRBJ2-2|.|TRBD2|TRBV19
CASSITPGTSGRSVGELFF
TGTGCCAGTAGTATAACCCCCGGGACTAGCGGGAGGTCGGTCGGGGAGCTGTTTTTT
>TRBJ2-1|.|.|TRBV7-2
CASSYGPPVRAGVNEQFF
TGTGCCAGCAGCTATGGCCCCCCCGTGCGGGCAGGGGTCAATGAGCAGTTCTTC
>TRBJ2-7|.|.|TRBV15
CATSRGGLDRDYEQYF
TGTGCCACCAGCAGAGGTGGGTTGGACAGAGACTACGAGCAGTACTTC
>TRBJ2-7|.|.|TRBV28
CASSRIPYEQYF
TGTGCCAGCAGCAGGATACCCTACGAGCAGTACTTC
>TRBJ1-6|.|TRBD1|TRBV2
CASSETGQGIDNSPLHF
TGTGCCAGCAGTGAGACGGGACAGGGGATCGATAATTCACCCCTCCACTTT
>TRBJ2-2|.|TRBD2|TRBV7-9
CASRPTSGRAAGELFF
TGTGCCAGCAGACCAACTAGCGGGAGGGCCGCGGGGGAGCTGTTTTTT
>TRBJ2-1|.|TRBD1|TRBV5-4
CASSLARQGALDEQFF
TGTGCCAGCAGCTTGGCGAGACAGGGGGCTCTGGATGAGCAGTTCTTC
>TRBJ1-1|.|TRBD1|TRBV13
CASSLELTGGTEAFF
TGTGCCAGCAGCTTAGAACTTACAGGGGGTACTGAAGCTTTCTTT
>TRBJ1-2|.|TRBD1|TRBV6-5
CASSHPGQGSYGYTF
TGTGCCAGCAGCCATCCGGGACAGGGGTCCTATGGCTACACCTTC
>TRBJ2-3|few|TRBD2|TRBV4-3
CASSQVSGSALSTDTQYF
TGCGCCAGCAGCCAAGTTAGCGGGAGTGCCCTTAGCACAGATACGCAGTATTTT
>TRBJ1-2|few|.|TRBV11-2
CASSLGDYGYTF
TGTGCCAGCAGCTTAGGAGACTATGGCTACACCTTC
>TRBJ1-6|.|.|TRBV7-2
CASSSTGNSPLHF
TGTGCCAGCAGCTCGACTGGAAATTCACCCCTCCACTTT
>TRBJ2-7|.|TRBD2|TRBV7-6
CASSKVDGGGHEQYF
TGTGCCAGCAGCAAAGTTGACGGGGGGGGCCACGAGCAGTACTTC
>TRBJ2-1|few|TRBD2|TRBV13
CASSPGTSQYNEQFF
TGTGCCAGCAGCCCCGGGACTAGCCAGTACAATGAGCAGTTCTTC
>TRBJ2-2|.|.|TRBV28
CASSSGTHTGELFF
TGTGCCAGCAGCTCCGGGACTCACACCGGGGAGCTGTTTTTT
>TRBJ2-2|few|.|TRBV6-4
CASSDETNTGELFF
TGTGCCAGCAGTGATGAGACAAACACCGGGGAGCTGTTTTTT
>TRBJ2-1|.|.|TRBV5-1
CASSLALGSRDEQFF
TGCGCCAGCAGCTTAGCCCTGGGGAGTCGCGATGAGCAGTTCTTC
>TRBJ2-7|few|.|TRBV12-1
CASSSLPGQGATYEQYF
TGTGCCAGCAGCTCACTCCCGGGACAGGGGGCGACCTACGAGCAGTACTTC
>TRBJ1-1|.|.|TRBV7-8
CATSDMNTEAFF
TGTGCTACATCAGACATGAACACTGAAGCTTTCTTT
>TRBJ2-3|.|TRBD1|TRBV28
CASSTPRGQGTDTQYF
TGTGCCAGCAGTACCCCCCGAGGACAGGGAACAGATACGCAGTATTTT
>TRBJ1-4|few|TRBD1|TRBV7-9
CASSELGQGAEKLFF
TGTGCCAGCAGCGAACTCGGACAGGGGGCAGAAAAACTGTTTTTT
>TRBJ2-7|few|.|TRBV6-5
CALTGAVDEQYF
TGTGCTTTGACGGGAGCTGTCGACGAGCAGTACTTC
>TRBJ2-1|.|TRBD1|TRBV7-8
CASTTDRDNEQFF
TGTGCCAGCACCACGGACAGGGACAATGAGCAGTTCTTC
>TRBJ2-1|once|.|TRBV20-1
CSARGANEQFF
TGCAGTGCTCGGGGGGCGAATGAGCAGTTCTTC
>TRBJ1-4|.|TRBD1|TRBV7-9
CASSARGPGTNEKLFF
TGTGCCAGCAGCGCCAGGGGGCCTGGAACTAATGAAAAACTGTTTTTT
>TRBJ2-7|.|.|TRBV27
CASGGGSSYEQYF
TGTGCCAGCGGGGGGGGCAGCTCCTACGAGCAGTACTTC
>TRBJ2-3|once|TRBD1|TRBV10-3
CAISGDRADTQYF
TGTGCCATCAGTGGGGACAGGGCAGATACGCAGTATTTT